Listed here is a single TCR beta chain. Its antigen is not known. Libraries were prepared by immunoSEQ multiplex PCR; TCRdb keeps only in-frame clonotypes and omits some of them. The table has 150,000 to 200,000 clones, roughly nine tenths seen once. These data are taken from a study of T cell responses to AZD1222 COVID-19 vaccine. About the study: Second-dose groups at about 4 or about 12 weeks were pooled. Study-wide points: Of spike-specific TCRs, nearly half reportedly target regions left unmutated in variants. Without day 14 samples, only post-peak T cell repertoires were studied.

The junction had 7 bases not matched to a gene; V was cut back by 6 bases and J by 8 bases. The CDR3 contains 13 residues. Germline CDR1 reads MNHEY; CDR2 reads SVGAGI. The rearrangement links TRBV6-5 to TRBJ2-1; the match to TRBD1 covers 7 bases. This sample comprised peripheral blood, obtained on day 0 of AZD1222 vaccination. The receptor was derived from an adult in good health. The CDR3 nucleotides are TGTGCCAGCAGCAACAGGGGATCGGATGAGCAGTTCTTC. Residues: CASSNRGSDEQFF.